The source of this T cell receptor (beta chain) is a study of T cells in localized non-small cell lung cancer. This CDR3 region has 15 residues. Assay: immunoSEQ multiplex PCR; the TCRdb copy retains only in-frame clones and omits some. The sample consists of some 1,600 clones, around a fifth of them appearing once. There are a few counts of this clone. Antigen unknown. Findings of the study overall: Higher adjacent-lung clonality was associated with shorter survival. Of the tissues analyzed, uninvolved adjacent lung showed maximal T cell clonality, greater than tumor.

The sample in question was normal lung tissue next to the tumor, obtained before any cancer treatment. This chain uses TRBV1 with TRBJ1-5; the D call of TRBD1 is as the table states it, not checked on the DNA. TRBV1 is given as a pseudogene. The TCR originated in a woman aged 35-75 years with stage III squamous cell lung carcinoma. The CDR3 nucleotides are TGCGCCAGCAGCCAAAACAGGGGGCTCGATCAGCCCCAGCATTTT. Translated, it gives CASSQNRGLDQPQHF.